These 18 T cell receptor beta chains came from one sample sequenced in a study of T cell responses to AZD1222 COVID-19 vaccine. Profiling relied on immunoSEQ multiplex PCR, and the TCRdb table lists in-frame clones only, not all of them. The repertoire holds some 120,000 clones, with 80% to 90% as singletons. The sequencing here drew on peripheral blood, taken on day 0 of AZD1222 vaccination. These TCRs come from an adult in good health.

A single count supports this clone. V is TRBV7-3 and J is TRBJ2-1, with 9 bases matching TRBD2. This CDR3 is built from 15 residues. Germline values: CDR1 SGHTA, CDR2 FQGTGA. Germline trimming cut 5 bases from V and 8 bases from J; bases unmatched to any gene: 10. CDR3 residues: CASSPKAGGPDEQFF. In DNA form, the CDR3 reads TGTGCCAGCAGCCCCAAGGCGGGAGGGCCCGATGAGCAGTTCTTC.

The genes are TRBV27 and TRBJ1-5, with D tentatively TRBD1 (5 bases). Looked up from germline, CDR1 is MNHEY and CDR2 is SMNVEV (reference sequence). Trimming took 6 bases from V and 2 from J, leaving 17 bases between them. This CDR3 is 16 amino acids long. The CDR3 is CASREIQGSGNQPQHF. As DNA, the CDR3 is TGTGCCAGCAGAGAAATCCAGGGTAGCGGCAATCAGCCCCAGCATTTT.

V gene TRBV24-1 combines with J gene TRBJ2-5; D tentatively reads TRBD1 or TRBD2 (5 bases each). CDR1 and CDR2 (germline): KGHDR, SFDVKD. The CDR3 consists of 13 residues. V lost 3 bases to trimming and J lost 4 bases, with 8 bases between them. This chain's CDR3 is CATSDERGETQYF. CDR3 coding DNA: TGTGCCACCAGTGATGAGAGGGGAGAGACCCAGTACTTC.

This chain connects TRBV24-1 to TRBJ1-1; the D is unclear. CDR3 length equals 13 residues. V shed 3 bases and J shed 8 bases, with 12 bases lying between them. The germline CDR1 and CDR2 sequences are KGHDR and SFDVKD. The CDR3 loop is CATSDPPTGEAFF. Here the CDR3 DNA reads TGTGCCACCAGTGATCCACCGACGGGAGAAGCTTTCTTT.

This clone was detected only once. The CDR3 loop is CAWSAGGDTEAFF. The CDR3 DNA follows: TGTGCCTGGAGTGCCGGGGGGGACACTGAAGCTTTCTTT. This chain joins TRBV30 and TRBJ1-1, with D maybe TRBD1 (5 bases). The CDR3 consists of 13 residues. CDR1 and CDR2 from the germline V gene are GTSNPN and SVGIG (reference sequence). The V and J ends lost 1 base and 3 bases respectively, with 9 bases between them.

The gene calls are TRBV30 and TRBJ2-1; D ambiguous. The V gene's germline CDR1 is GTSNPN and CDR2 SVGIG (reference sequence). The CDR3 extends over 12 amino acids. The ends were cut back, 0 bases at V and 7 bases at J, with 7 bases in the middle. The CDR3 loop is CAWSVLGNEQFF. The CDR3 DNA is TGTGCCTGGAGTGTACTTGGGAATGAGCAGTTCTTC. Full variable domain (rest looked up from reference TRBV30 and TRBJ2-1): SQTIHQWPATLVQPVGSPLSLECTVEGTSNPNLYWYRQAAGRGLQLLFYSVGIGQISSEVPQNLSASRPQDRQFILSSKKLLLSDSGFYLCAWSVLGNEQFFGPGTRLTVL.

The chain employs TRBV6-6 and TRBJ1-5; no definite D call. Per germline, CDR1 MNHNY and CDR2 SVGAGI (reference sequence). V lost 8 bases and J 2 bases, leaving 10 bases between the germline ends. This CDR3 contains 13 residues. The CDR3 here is CASEGSGNQPQHF. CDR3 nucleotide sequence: TGTGCCAGCGAGGGATCAGGCAATCAGCCCCAGCATTTT.

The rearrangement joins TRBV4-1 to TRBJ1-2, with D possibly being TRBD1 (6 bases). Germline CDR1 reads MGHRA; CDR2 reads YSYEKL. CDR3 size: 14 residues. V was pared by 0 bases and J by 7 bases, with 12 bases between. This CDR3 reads CASSQDTGAGGYTF. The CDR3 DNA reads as TGCGCCAGCAGCCAAGACACGGGGGCAGGTGGCTACACCTTC.

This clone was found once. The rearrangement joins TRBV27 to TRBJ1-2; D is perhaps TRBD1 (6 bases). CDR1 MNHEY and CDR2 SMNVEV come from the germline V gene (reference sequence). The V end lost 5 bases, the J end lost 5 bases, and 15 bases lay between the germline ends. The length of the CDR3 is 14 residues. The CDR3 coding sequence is TGTGCCAGCAGTCTGACATGGGGGGCATATGGCTACACCTTC. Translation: CASSLTWGAYGYTF.

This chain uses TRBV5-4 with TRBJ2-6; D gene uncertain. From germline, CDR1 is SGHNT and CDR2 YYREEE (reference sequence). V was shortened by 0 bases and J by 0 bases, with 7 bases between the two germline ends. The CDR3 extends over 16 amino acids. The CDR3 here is CASSLGSPSGANVLTF. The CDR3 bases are TGTGCCAGCAGCTTGGGGAGCCCCTCTGGGGCCAACGTCCTGACTTTC.

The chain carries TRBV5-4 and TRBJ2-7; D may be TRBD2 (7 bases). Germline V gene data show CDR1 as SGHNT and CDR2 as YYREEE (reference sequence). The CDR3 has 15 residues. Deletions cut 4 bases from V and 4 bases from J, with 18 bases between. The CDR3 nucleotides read TGTGCCAGCAGCCCGAGGGGGGGCATTGGGTACGAGCAGTACTTC. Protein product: CASSPRGGIGYEQYF.

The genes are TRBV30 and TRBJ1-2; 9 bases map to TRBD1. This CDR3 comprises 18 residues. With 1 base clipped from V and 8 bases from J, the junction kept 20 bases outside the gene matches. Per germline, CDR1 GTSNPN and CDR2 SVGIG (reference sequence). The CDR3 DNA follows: TGTGCCTGGAGTGGAATCCCCGGGACAGGGTTCTACCCGGGCGGCTACACCTTC. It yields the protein CAWSGIPGTGFYPGGYTF. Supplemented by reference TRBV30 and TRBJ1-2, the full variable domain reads SQTIHQWPATLVQPVGSPLSLECTVEGTSNPNLYWYRQAAGRGLQLLFYSVGIGQISSEVPQNLSASRPQDRQFILSSKKLLLSDSGFYLCAWSGIPGTGFYPGGYTFGSGTRLTVV.

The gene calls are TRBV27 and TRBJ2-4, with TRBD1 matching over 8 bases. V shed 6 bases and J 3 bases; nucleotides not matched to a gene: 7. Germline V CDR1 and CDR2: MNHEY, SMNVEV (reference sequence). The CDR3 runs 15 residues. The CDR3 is CASRTQGVGKNIQYF. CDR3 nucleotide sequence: TGTGCCAGCAGGACACAGGGGGTTGGCAAAAACATTCAGTACTTC.

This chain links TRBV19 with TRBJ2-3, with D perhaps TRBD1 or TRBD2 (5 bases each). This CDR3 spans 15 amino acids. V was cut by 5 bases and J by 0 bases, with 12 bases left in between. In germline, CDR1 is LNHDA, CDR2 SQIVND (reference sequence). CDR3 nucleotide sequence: TGTGCCAGTAGTCCCGCTTGGGGGAGCACAGATACGCAGTATTTT. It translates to CASSPAWGSTDTQYF.

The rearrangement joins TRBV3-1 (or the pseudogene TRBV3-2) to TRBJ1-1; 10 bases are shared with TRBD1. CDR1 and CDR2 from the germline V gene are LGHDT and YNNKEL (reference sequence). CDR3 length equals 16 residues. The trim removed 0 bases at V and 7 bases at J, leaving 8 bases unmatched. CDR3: CASSQEWGQGKIEAFF. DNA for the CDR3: TGTGCCAGCAGCCAAGAGTGGGGACAGGGGAAAATTGAAGCTTTCTTT.

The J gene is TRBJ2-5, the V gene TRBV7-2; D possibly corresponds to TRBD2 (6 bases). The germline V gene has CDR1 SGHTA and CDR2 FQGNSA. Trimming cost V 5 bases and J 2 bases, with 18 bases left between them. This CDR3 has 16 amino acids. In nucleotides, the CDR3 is TGTGCCAGCAGCCCCAACCCGGGACTGGGACAAGAGACCCAGTACTTC. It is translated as CASSPNPGLGQETQYF.

The CDR3 region has the DNA TGTGCCAGCAGCCAACTTCCGGGACGGCGTTATAGCAATCAGCCCCAGCATTTT. Translating it yields CASSQLPGRRYSNQPQHF. This chain uses TRBV4-2 with TRBJ1-5; maybe TRBD1 (5 bases). The CDR3 covers 18 residues. Germline-derived CDR1 and CDR2 are LGHNA and YNFKEQ. Trimming stripped 2 bases from V and 0 bases from J, with 17 bases between.

The CDR3, as DNA: TGTGCCAGCAGCCCGGTGTGGGGGGCCCAAGAGACCCAGTACTTC. Encoded protein: CASSPVWGAQETQYF. The chain carries TRBV7-2 and TRBJ2-5; perhaps D is TRBD1 or TRBD2 (6 bases each). CDR3 length: 15 residues. V dropped 5 bases and J dropped 1 base, with 14 bases sitting between them. Germline V CDR1 and CDR2: SGHTA, FQGNSA.